The clone carrying this T cell receptor (beta chain) has a single count. The assay was immunoSEQ multiplex PCR, and TCRdb's table has in-frame clones only and misses some. This table has about 280,000 clones, roughly 85% appearing once. In germline, CDR1 is SQVTM, CDR2 ANQGSEA. The CDR3 consists of 13 residues. V gave up 1 base and J gave up 6 bases, with 10 bases separating them. This sample is drawn from a study of blood T cell repertoires in COVID-19. For the study at large: From the United States, Italy and Spain came samples of acute and convalescent COVID-19.

Recovery meant two consecutive negative NP/OP PCR tests, professional clearance, or resolved symptoms. This clonotype was sampled from a woman between 50 and 59 years old who had recovered from COVID-19. The sequencing input was PBMCs or T cells enriched from blood (not recorded which). The rearrangement uses TRBV29-1 and TRBJ1-5; no firm D call. CDR3 protein: CSVEVGEGQPQHF. The CDR3 DNA follows: TGCAGCGTTGAAGTTGGGGAGGGTCAGCCCCAGCATTTT.